Each of the 6 T cell receptor beta chains below was sequenced from the same sample in a study of cytomegalovirus exposure and HLA in healthy donors. PCR was performed using 60 Vbeta and 13 Jbeta primers. Generated by immunoSEQ multiplex PCR, the TCRdb table keeps only in-frame clones and is missing some. The sample shows about 150,000 clones, 77% of them seen only once. Material: PBMCs. These receptors came from a male donor in good health and CMV-seronegative.

This clone was seen only once. The gene calls are TRBV9 and TRBJ2-3, with D possibly TRBD1 on 6 matching bases. The V gene's germline CDR1 is SGDLS and CDR2 YYNGEE. CDR3 size: 15 residues. The ends were cut back, 0 bases at V and 2 bases at J, with 10 bases in the middle. In nucleotides, the CDR3 is TGTGCCAGCAGCGTAGCTGGGGGCATCACAGATACGCAGTATTTT. Protein sequence: CASSVAGGITDTQYF.

The V gene is TRBV5-4, the J gene TRBJ2-7, with D perhaps TRBD2 (7 bases). Per the germline V gene, CDR1 is SGHNT and CDR2 is YYREEE (reference sequence). CDR3 length: 14 residues. The V end was cut by 1 base, the J end by 5 bases, with 13 bases between. The CDR3: CASSLSGGVNEQYF. As DNA, the CDR3 is TGTGCCAGCAGCTTGTCGGGGGGCGTGAACGAGCAGTACTTC.

V and J are TRBV4-2 and TRBJ2-5, with 11 bases that match TRBD2. This CDR3 spans 18 amino acids. CDR1 is LGHNA, CDR2 YNFKEQ, per germline. V lost 0 bases to trimming and J lost 5 bases; unmatched junction nucleotides: 11. CDR3 amino acids: CASSQDTRGSGRGETQYF. The CDR3 DNA is TGTGCCAGCAGCCAAGATACCCGGGGTAGCGGGAGGGGGGAGACCCAGTACTTC.

The J gene is TRBJ1-5, the V gene TRBV28; maybe TRBD1 (6 bases). The germline CDR1 and CDR2 sequences are MDHEN and SYDVKM. This CDR3 contains 16 residues. V lost 5 bases to trimming and J lost 1 base, with 15 bases between them. CDR3 DNA: TGTGCCAGCAGTCATTCCTACAGGGTGAGCAATCAGCCCCAGCATTTT. It encodes CASSHSYRVSNQPQHF.

The CDR3 spells CASSPSYEQYF. Here the CDR3 DNA reads TGCGCCAGCAGCCCATCCTACGAGCAGTACTTC. The chain joins TRBV4-1 to TRBJ2-7; D remains unclear. The V end was cut by 4 bases, the J end by 1 base, with 2 bases between. This CDR3 region has 11 residues. The germline gives CDR1 MGHRA, CDR2 YSYEKL.

The chain carries TRBV13 and TRBJ1-5; D is undetermined. Germline V lookup: CDR1 PRHDT, CDR2 FYEKMQ (reference sequence). CDR3 length: 16 residues. Trimming cost V 3 bases and J 2 bases, with 14 bases left between them. The CDR3 DNA is TGTGCCAGCAGCTTCGGACTTCCGGAGGGCAATCAGCCCCAGCATTTT. It specifies CASSFGLPEGNQPQHF.